This is a list of T cell receptor beta chains from one sample in a study of cytomegalovirus exposure and HLA in healthy donors. Repertoires were generated with immunoSEQ multiplex PCR, while TCRdb's copy carries only in-frame clones and drops some. Of 90,000 to 100,000 clones in the sample, approximately 77% were seen once. The specimen sequenced was PBMCs. The receptors stem from a middle-aged woman in good health and CMV-seronegative. Both conserved end residues are trimmed from each CDR3. A D gene is named only where the DNA matches it firmly.

- | TRBJ2-2 | TRBV6-4 | ASSVSAGTGELF
- | TRBJ2-1 | TRBV5-1 | ASSLGHEQF
TRBD2 | TRBJ2-1 | TRBV4-2 | ASSPQGLAGGSSYNEQF
- | TRBJ2-7 | TRBV4-1 | ASSHPGGVGPEQY
TRBD2 | TRBJ2-5 | TRBV18 | ASSPPSGKQETQY
TRBD1 | TRBJ1-5 | TRBV27 | ASSSGQGDQPQH
- | TRBJ1-2 | TRBV28 | ASSFRGATFYGYT
TRBD2 | TRBJ2-1 | TRBV7-9 | ASSGLGGDPYNEQF
- | TRBJ1-5 | TRBV21-1 | ASSKGWVDKGDSNQPQH
- | TRBJ1-6 | TRBV10-3 | AIALGEESSPLH
- | TRBJ2-2 | TRBV11-2 | ASSSSRGAPTGELF
TRBD1 | TRBJ1-1 | TRBV4-3 | ASSQVTGGAGEAF
TRBD1 | TRBJ2-2 | TRBV7-3 | ASSRDRGSGELF
TRBD1 | TRBJ1-3 | TRBV5-5 | ASSWGTGNTIY
TRBD1 | TRBJ2-5 | TRBV7-6 | ASSSWGQGETQY
- | TRBJ2-1 | TRBV5-1 | ASSLQGGSYNEQF
- | TRBJ1-3 | TRBV5-1 | ASSMSGDILSGNNIY
- | TRBJ2-2 | TRBV9 | ASSVGNTGELF
TRBD1 | TRBJ2-7 | TRBV6-1 | ASSERDRAGYEQY
TRBD2 | TRBJ2-3 | TRBV5-1 | ASSLAGPTDTQY
- | TRBJ2-3 | TRBV7-9 | ASSSLHGGITDTQY
- | TRBJ2-7 | TRBV5-1 | ASSLDRAYEQY
- | TRBJ1-1 | TRBV6-4 | ASSHQGGQGKGTEAF
- | TRBJ1-2 | TRBV29-1 | SVEDPYYGYT
- | TRBJ1-6 | TRBV4-3 | ASSQGSAGRNSPLH
TRBD1 | TRBJ1-6 | TRBV4-1 | ASSHPDRVGSPLH
TRBD2 | TRBJ2-3 | TRBV15 | ATSRGLAGGSDTQY
TRBD2 | TRBJ2-3 | TRBV4-2 | ASSQAWSGGVADTQY
- | TRBJ1-1 | TRBV6-1 | ASSIQGSTEAF
TRBD1 | TRBJ1-1 | TRBV5-1 | ASRPPRQGSMNTEAF
- | TRBJ1-2 | TRBV7-3 | ASSLTAGENYGYT
TRBD1 | TRBJ2-7 | TRBV11-2 | ASSISGTGAYEQY
TRBD1 | TRBJ1-2 | TRBV27 | ASSITGGPGDGYT
- | TRBJ2-7 | TRBV5-4 | ASSGSGTRTYEQY
TRBD1 | TRBJ1-1 | TRBV7-3 | ASSLRQGSEAF
- | TRBJ2-7 | TRBV6-5 | ASRGRGPVYEQY
TRBD2 | TRBJ2-1 | TRBV30 | AWTGLAGAYNEQF
TRBD2 | TRBJ2-1 | TRBV6-1 | ASSGGGYGSRRSYNEQF
TRBD2 | TRBJ2-3 | TRBV7-9 | ASSQLRGSTDTQY
- | TRBJ1-2 | TRBV20-1 | SARPGGGYT
- | TRBJ2-1 | TRBV5-6 | ASSLDRGRTYNEQF